This TCR beta chain appears in the sequencing data of a study of CD4 T cells in relation to SARS-CoV-2 and coronaviruses (TCRdb year 2021). General notes on the study: In the ViraFEST assay, PBMCs were grown with antigen for approximately 9 days, and TCR beta CDR3s were then sequenced to identify antigen-specific clonal expansions. Expansion assays from other donors in the study were sequenced with a different, Illumina-based TCR-beta assay. The Adaptive Biotechnologies TCR-sequencing kit was used for samples from a few pre-COVID donors and for the naive versus memory experiments, whereas the other data were Illumina-based. Memory CD4+ T cell crossreactivity between SARS-CoV-2 and common cold coronavirus spike proteins was assessed at the TCR clonotype level in the study. The negative reference condition was either a culture with an HIV-1 Nef peptide pool or a culture with no peptide. Shared crossreactive spike epitopes were mapped to their HLA restriction using patient-derived lymphoblastoid cell lines.

The protocol used for the library was the immunoSEQ multiplex PCR assay. Concerning the study's data processing: During preprocessing, nonproductive sequences were discarded, as were any CDR3s that did not begin with C, did not end with F or W, or were shorter than 7 amino acids. The MANAFEST web app was used to call antigen-specific clonotypes on the basis of expansion compared with the reference and with other culture wells. A clone counted as positive if significantly expanded in 2 of 3 replicate wells versus the reference culture at FDR below 0.05. For a clone to be considered positive, significant expansion relative to all other tandem wells and an odds ratio above 5 were also required. Pairwise Levenshtein distance, computed with the stringdist R package after three terminal residues were trimmed from each end, was used as the measure of CDR3 homology. TCRdb mirrors the immuneACCESS table, restricted to in-frame sequences. Some clones are absent from its copies; in checked studies, under half trace to an unresolved V gene, and the reason for the others is unknown. The DNA gave D and trimming, while V, J and clone size come from that table. The sample table records fewer than 20,000 clones; about 77% of these occur just once. Approximately 10% of the sample lies in the top ten.

Regarding this clone: It lacks a known antigen. Base qualities are not provided; no much larger clone lies one nucleotide away.

CD4+ T cells from unexposed donors were collected before the COVID-19 pandemic (2011-2018). Following 10 days of culture, the EasySep CD4+ T cell isolation kit was used to isolate CD4+ T cells. Unexposed donor CD4+ T cells were tested for reactivity to SARS-CoV-2 S and N and four common cold coronavirus spike pools, as cell number allowed. PBMCs were cultured at a few million per well in IMDM supplemented with around 5% human AB serum and 9 to 10 IU/ml IL-2. Half of the culture medium was replaced with fresh IL-2-containing medium on days 3 and 7. Each peptide culture condition was generally run in triplicate replicate wells. The leukapheresis product used for the unexposed donors was purchased from a commercial source. PBMCs were isolated from leukapheresis product or whole blood by Ficoll-Paque PLUS gradient centrifugation. PBMCs were either used fresh in the expansion assay or cryopreserved at -140 degrees C. The QIAamp Micro DNA Kit was used to extract genomic DNA from the CD4+ T cells.

The CDR3 contains 14 residues, cysteine and phenylalanine counted. Only the CDR3 region is kept as DNA, spanning 42 bases read in frame from base 1. CDR1 and CDR2 were assigned from the germline V gene as SNHLY and FYNNEI. V ends up 4 bases short and J 7 bases short, with an unmatched junction base count of 6. The investigation overall reported the following: In approximately 65% of donors, memory CD4+ clonotypes turned up that crossrecognized SARS-CoV-2 and at least one common cold coronavirus spike. No donor contributed both pre-pandemic and post-infection samples, which limited tracing the source of pre-existing responses. Since the crossreactivity analysis centred on spike protein, crossreactivity against other viral proteins was not assessed. Significantly weaker SARS-CoV-2-driven expansion was shown by crossreactive clones than by monoreactive clones, consistent with antigenic imprinting. Small numbers of patients and of tested TCRs limited the study.

Sequences were obtained from CD4+ T cells from PBMCs, cultured in vitro. The chain is made from TRBV2 and TRBJ2-7; 11 bases in between match TRBD2. This receptor was obtained from a human donor in good health. The CDR3 region reads CASSGLAGTREQYF. DNA sequence: TGTGCCAGCAGTGGACTAGCGGGAACACGGGAGCAGTACTTC.